This TCR beta chain was sequenced in a study of T-cell reconstitution after alpha-beta-depleted transplantation in children. In its sample, this clonotype was seen a few times. Its target is not known. Looked up from germline, CDR1 is LGHDT and CDR2 is YNNKEL (reference sequence). The length of the CDR3 is 13 residues. The V end lost 2 bases, the J end lost 3 bases, and 4 bases lay between the germline ends. Study-wide points: T-cell counts and diversity were attributed mostly to newly produced T cells one year after transplant. At around two months after transplant, the alpha-beta T cells were reportedly derived from several hundred expanded clones that came from non-depleted graft cells.

For TCRbeta, the library was prepared with unique molecular identifiers. TCRdb called the PCR reads again in MiXCR, with one record for every CDR3 protein. The table lists 150,000 to 250,000 distinct CDR3 sequences, about 6% of them singletons. The sequenced sample was PBMCs, obtained before TCRalphabeta/CD19-depleted stem cell transplant. This sequence was found in a girl in the first two years of life with combined immunodeficiency, due to receive a stem cell transplant. This chain joins TRBV3-1 and TRBJ2-2, with D unresolved. The DNA of the CDR3 is TGTGCCAGCAGCCAAACAGACACCGGGGAGCTGTTTTTT. Its translation is CASSQTDTGELFF.